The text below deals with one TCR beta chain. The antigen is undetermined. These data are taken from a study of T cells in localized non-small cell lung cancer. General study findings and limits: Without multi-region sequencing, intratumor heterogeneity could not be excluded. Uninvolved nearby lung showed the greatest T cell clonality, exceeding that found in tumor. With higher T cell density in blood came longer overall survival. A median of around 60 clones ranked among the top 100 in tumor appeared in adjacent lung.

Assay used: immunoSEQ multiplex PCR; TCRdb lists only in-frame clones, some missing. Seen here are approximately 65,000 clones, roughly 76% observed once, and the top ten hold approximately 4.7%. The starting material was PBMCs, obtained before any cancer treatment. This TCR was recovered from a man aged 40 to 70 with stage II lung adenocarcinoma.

CDR3 in DNA: TGTGCCACCCGAAACACAGGGAACACTGAAGCTTTCTTT. The encoded protein is CATRNTGNTEAFF. The chain recombines TRBV10-3 with TRBJ1-1, with D possibly matching TRBD1 (5 bases). CDR3 length: 13 residues. V was clipped by 10 bases and J by 1 base, with 13 bases between them. The germline CDR1 and CDR2 sequences are ENHRY and SYGVKD.